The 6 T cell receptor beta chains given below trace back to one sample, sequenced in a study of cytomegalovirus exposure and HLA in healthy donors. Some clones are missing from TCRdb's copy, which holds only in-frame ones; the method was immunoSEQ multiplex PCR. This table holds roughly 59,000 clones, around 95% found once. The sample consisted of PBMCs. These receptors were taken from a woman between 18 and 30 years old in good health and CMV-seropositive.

The DNA for the CDR3 is TGCAGCGTTGTGTCGGGGAGCGTAGGCACTGAAGCTTTCTTT. Its translation: CSVVSGSVGTEAFF. The chain carries TRBV29-1 and TRBJ1-1; D is uncertain. V lost 4 bases to trimming and J lost 4 bases, with 16 bases between them. Germline CDR1 reads SQVTM; CDR2 reads ANQGSEA. This CDR3 has 14 residues.

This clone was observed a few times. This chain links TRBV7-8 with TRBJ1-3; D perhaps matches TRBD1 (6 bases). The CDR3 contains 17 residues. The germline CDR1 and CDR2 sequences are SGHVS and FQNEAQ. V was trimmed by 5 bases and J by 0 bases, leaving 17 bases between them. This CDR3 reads CASSLPGVSHSGNTIYF. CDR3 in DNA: TGTGCCAGCAGCCTCCCAGGGGTCAGCCACTCTGGAAACACCATATATTTT.

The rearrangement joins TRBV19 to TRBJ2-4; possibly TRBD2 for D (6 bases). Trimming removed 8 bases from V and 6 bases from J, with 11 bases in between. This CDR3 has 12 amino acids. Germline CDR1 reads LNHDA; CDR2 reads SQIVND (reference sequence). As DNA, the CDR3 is TGTGCCAGTGCAATGGGGGGAAACATTCAGTACTTC. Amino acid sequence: CASAMGGNIQYF.

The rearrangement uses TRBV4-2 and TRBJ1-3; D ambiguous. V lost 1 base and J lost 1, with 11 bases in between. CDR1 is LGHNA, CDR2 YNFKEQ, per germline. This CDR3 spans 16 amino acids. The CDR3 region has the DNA TGTGCCAGCAGCCAAGTTTCCGGGAAGTCTGGAAACACCATATATTTT. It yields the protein CASSQVSGKSGNTIYF.

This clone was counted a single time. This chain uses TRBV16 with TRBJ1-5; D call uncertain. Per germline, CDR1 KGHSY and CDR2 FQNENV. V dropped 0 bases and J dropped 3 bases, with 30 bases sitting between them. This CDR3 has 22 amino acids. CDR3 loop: CASSQSDRIASTSSVPNQPQHF. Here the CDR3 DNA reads TGTGCCAGCAGCCAATCCGATCGAATCGCGAGTACGTCTTCCGTCCCCAATCAGCCCCAGCATTTT.

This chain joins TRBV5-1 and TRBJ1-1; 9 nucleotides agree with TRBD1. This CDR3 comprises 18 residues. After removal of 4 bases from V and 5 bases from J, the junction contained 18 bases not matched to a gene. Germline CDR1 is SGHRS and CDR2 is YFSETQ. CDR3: CASSVGLFFRDRETEAFF. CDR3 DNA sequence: TGCGCCAGCAGCGTAGGGCTTTTCTTCCGGGACAGGGAAACTGAAGCTTTCTTT. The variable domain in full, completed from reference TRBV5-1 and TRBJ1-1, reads KAGVTQTPRYLIKTRGQQVTLSCSPISGHRSVSWYQQTPGQGLQFLFEYFSETQRNKGNFPGRFSGRQFSNSRSEMNVSTLELGDSALYLCASSVGLFFRDRETEAFFGQGTRLTVV.